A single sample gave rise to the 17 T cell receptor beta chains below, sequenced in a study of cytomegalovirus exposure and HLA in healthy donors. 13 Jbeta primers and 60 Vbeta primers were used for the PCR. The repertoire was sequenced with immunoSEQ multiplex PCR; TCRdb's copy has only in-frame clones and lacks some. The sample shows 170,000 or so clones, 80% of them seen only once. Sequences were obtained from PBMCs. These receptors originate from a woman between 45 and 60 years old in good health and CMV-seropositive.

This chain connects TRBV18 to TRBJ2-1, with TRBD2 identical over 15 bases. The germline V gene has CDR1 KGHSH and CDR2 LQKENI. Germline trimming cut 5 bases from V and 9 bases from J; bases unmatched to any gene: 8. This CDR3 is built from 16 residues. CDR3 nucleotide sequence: TGTGCCAGCTCAACCGGACTAGCGGGGGGGCGGGGTGAGCAGTTCTTC. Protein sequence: CASSTGLAGGRGEQFF. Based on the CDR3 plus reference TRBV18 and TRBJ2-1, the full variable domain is NAGVMQNPRHLVRRRGQEARLRCSPMKGHSHVYWYRQLPEEGLKFMVYLQKENIIDESGMPKERFSAEFPKEGPSILRIQQVVRGDSAAYFCASSTGLAGGRGEQFFGPGTRLTVL.

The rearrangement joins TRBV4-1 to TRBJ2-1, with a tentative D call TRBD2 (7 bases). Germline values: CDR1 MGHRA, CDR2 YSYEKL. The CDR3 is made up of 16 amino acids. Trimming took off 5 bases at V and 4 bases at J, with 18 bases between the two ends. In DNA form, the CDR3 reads TGCGCCAGCAGCTCCGGAGGGGGGGGACAATACAATGAGCAGTTCTTC. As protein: CASSSGGGGQYNEQFF.

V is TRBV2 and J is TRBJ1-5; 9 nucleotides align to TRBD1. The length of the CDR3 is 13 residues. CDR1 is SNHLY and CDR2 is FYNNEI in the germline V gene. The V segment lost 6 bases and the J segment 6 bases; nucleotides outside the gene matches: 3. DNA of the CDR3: TGTGCCAGCAGGGACAGGGGAGGTCAGCCCCAGCATTTT. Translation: CASRDRGGQPQHF.

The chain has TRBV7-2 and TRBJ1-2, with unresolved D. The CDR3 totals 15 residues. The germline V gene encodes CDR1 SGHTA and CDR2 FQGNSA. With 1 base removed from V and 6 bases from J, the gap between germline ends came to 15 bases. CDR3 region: CASSLVSWTTNGYTF. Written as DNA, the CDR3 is TGTGCCAGCAGCTTAGTATCTTGGACTACGAATGGCTACACCTTC.

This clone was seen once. CDR3 loop: CASSANTGELFF. CDR3 sequence (DNA): TGTGCCAGCAGCGCAAACACCGGGGAGCTGTTTTTT. This rearrangement joins TRBV9 to TRBJ2-2; D remains ambiguous. The V end lost 3 bases, the J end lost 2 bases, and 2 bases lay between the germline ends. The CDR3 runs 12 residues. Per germline, CDR1 SGDLS and CDR2 YYNGEE.

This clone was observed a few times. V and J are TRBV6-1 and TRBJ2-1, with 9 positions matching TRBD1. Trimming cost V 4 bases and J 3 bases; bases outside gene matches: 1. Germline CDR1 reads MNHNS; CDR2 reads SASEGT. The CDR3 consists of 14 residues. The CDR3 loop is CASSAGQGYNEQFF. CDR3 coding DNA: TGTGCCAGCAGTGCGGGACAGGGCTACAATGAGCAGTTCTTC.

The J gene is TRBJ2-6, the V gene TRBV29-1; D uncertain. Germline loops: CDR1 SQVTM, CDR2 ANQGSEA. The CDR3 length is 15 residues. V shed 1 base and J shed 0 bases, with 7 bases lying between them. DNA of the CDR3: TGCAGCGTTGAAGTCCCAAACTCTGGGGCCAACGTCCTGACTTTC. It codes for CSVEVPNSGANVLTF.

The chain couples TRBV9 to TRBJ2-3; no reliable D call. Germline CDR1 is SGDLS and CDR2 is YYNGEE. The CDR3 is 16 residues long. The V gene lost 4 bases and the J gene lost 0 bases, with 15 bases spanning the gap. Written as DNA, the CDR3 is TGTGCCAGCAGCCCAACACTGGGCGTTAGCACAGATACGCAGTATTTT. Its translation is CASSPTLGVSTDTQYF. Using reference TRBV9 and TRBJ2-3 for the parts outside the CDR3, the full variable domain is DSGVTQTPKHLITATGQRVTLRCSPRSGDLSVYWYQQSLDQGLQFLIQYYNGEERAKGNILERFSAQQFPDLHSELNLSSLELGDSALYFCASSPTLGVSTDTQYFGPGTRLTVL.

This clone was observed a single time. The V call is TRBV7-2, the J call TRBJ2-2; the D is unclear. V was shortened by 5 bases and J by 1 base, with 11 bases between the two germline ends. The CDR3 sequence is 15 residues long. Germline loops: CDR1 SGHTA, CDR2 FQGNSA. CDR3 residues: CASSPLRRNTGELFF. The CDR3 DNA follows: TGTGCCAGCAGCCCCCTGAGGAGGAACACCGGGGAGCTGTTTTTT. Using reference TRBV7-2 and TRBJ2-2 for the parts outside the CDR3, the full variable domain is GAGVSQSPSNKVTEKGKDVELRCDPISGHTALYWYRQSLGQGLEFLIYFQGNSAPDKSGLPSDRFSAERTGGSVSTLTIQRTQQEDSAVYLCASSPLRRNTGELFFGEGSRLTVL.

The CDR3 sequence is CASSEFRSNYGYTF. As DNA, the CDR3 is TGTGCCAGCAGTGAGTTCAGATCTAACTATGGCTACACCTTC. This sequence joins TRBV2 and TRBJ1-2, with D hard to call. Trimming shortened V by 3 bases and J by 0 bases, and 8 bases separated the two germline ends. This CDR3 is 14 amino acids long. Looked up from germline, CDR1 is SNHLY and CDR2 is FYNNEI.

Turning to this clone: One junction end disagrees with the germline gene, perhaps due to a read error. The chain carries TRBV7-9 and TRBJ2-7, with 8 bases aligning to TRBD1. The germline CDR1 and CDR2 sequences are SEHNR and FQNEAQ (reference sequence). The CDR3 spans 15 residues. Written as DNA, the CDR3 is TGTTCCAGCAGCCCGGACAGGGCTCTTGGAAATAAGCAGTACTTC. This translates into CSSSPDRALGNKQYF.

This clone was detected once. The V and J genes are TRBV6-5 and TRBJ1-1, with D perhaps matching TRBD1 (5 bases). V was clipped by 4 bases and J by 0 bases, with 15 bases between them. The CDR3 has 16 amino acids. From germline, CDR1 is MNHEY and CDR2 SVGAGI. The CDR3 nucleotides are TGTGCCAGCAGTTCACACTCCAGGGTCATGAACACTGAAGCTTTCTTT. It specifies CASSSHSRVMNTEAFF.

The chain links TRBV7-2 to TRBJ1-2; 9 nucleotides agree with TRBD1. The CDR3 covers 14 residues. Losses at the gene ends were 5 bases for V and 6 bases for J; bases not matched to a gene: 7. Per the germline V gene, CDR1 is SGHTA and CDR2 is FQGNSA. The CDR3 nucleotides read TGTGCCAGCAGCCGCCCCCGGACAGGGGATGGCTACACCTTC. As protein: CASSRPRTGDGYTF.

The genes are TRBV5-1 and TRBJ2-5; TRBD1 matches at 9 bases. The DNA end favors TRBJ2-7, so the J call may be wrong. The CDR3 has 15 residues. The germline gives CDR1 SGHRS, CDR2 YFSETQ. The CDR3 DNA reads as TGCGCCAGCAGCTCAATGGGACAGGGACTTGCCGAGCAGTACTTC. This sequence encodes CASSSMGQGLAEQYF.

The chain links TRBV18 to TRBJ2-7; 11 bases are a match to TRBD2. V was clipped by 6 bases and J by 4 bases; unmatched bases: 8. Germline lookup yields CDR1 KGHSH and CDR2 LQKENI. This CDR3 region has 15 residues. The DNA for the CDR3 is TGTGCCAGCTCCCCTACTAGCGGGGGTAGATACGAGCAGTACTTC. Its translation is CASSPTSGGRYEQYF.

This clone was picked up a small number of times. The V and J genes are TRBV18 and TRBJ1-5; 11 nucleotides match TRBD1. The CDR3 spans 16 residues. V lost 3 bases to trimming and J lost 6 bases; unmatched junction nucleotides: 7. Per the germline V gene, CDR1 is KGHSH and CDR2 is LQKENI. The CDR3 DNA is TGTGCCAGCTCACCCTACGGGACAGGGGGAGGTCAGCCCCAGCATTTT. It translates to CASSPYGTGGGQPQHF.

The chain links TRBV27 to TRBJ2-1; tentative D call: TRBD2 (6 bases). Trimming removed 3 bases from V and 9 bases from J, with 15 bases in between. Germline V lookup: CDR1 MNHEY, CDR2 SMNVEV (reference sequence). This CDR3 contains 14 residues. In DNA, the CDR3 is TGTGCCAGCAGTTTGCGGGGCATTGATGGTGAGCAGTTCTTC. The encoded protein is CASSLRGIDGEQFF.